This T cell receptor (beta chain) comes out of a study of blood T cell repertoires in COVID-19. Study-wide background: Samples taken during acute and convalescent COVID-19 were collected in the United States, Italy and Spain.

Per the authors' pipeline: Amplifying reference gene primers gave estimates of nucleated cell counts. TCRdb's table, derived via immunoSEQ multiplex PCR, lists solely in-frame clones and lacks some. The V and J calls and clone size were taken over from that table, and D and trimming were inferred from the DNA. The sample yields 120,000 to 150,000 clones, more than 70% seen once. Germline V gives CDR1 SGHNT, CDR2 YYREEE (reference sequence). The CDR3 is 15 amino acids. J gave up 1 base and V 4 bases, and 5 bases lay outside the gene matches. This TCR derives from a human donor in a cohort sampled during active COVID-19. J is TRBJ1-1 and V is TRBV5-4; 9 nucleotides match TRBD1. The sample consisted of peripheral blood. Here the CDR3 DNA reads TGTGCCAGCAGCGGGACGGGACAGGGGAACACTGAAGCTTTCTTT. Translating gives CASSGTGQGNTEAFF.